This T cell receptor (beta chain) was sequenced in a study of CD8+CD57+ T cells in acquired aplastic anemia. In the study overall: Reads per healthy sample averaged approximately 9.9 million (CD4+) and 11 million to 13 million (CD8+). Study-level results: In common between the patients and the controls were around 29 CD8+ CDR3 sequences. CD8+ Simpson's diversity in patients was not significantly different from that in controls.

Comment on this clonotype: Its antigen is unidentified.

TCR beta VDJ and CDR3 were profiled, and genomic DNA was the template. TCRdb fed the reads into MiXCR, producing one record per CDR3 protein. The table includes about 42,000 distinct CDR3 sequences, about 70% detected once. This CDR3 region has 15 residues. The V segment lost 11 bases and the J segment 0 bases; nucleotides outside the gene matches: 11. Germline loops: CDR1 SNHLY, CDR2 FYNNEI. Sequencing was performed on sorted CD4+, CD8+, or CD8+CD57+ T cells (not recorded which) from PBMCs. This TCR came from a human donor in good health, serving as a control. The rearrangement links TRBV2 to TRBJ2-7, with 9 bases matching TRBD1. The CDR3 nucleotides read TGTGCCGGCATAGGGACAGGGCGCAGCTCCTACGAGCAGTACTTC. Translated, it gives CAGIGTGRSSYEQYF.